One and the same sample provided the 26 T cell receptor beta chains below, sequenced in a study of neoadjuvant nivolumab and ipilimumab in lung cancer. Libraries were prepared by immunoSEQ multiplex PCR; TCRdb keeps only in-frame clonotypes and omits some of them. The table includes roughly 49,000 clones, about 89% detected once. The sequencing used blood, collected before neoadjuvant nivolumab, alone or with ipilimumab. All receptors come from an adult with non-small cell lung cancer. Some clones in this sample may be carry-over from other donors' samples.

The chain couples TRBV30 to TRBJ2-3; D not resolved. The V gene's germline CDR1 is GTSNPN and CDR2 SVGIG (reference sequence). The CDR3 extends over 14 amino acids. V lost 4 bases to trimming and J lost 2 bases, with 13 bases between them. The CDR3 coding sequence is TGTGCCTGGAATCCGGGCCTAAACACAGATACGCAGTATTTT. It translates to CAWNPGLNTDTQYF.

The chain carries TRBV5-4 and TRBJ2-6; D call uncertain. The V end was cut by 3 bases, the J end by 4 bases, with 11 bases between. The germline CDR1 and CDR2 sequences are SGHNT and YYREEE (reference sequence). The CDR3 runs to 15 residues. The CDR3 is CASSSLESGANVLTF. The DNA of the CDR3 is TGTGCCAGCAGCTCCTTGGAAAGCGGGGCCAACGTCCTGACTTTC.

J is TRBJ2-7 and V is TRBV25-1; 9 bases align to TRBD1. The CDR3 contains 15 residues. CDR1 is MGHDK and CDR2 is SYGVNS in the germline V gene. J gave up 5 bases and V 8 bases, and 13 bases lay outside the gene matches. For the CDR3, the DNA is TGTGCCAGCCCAAACAGGGGGCGAAACAACCACGAGCAGTACTTC. This encodes CASPNRGRNNHEQYF.

This clone was seen once. The genes are TRBV5-5 and TRBJ2-7; D may match TRBD1 or TRBD2 (7 bases each). Looked up from germline, CDR1 is SGHKS and CDR2 is YYEKEE (reference sequence). With 7 bases removed from V and 4 bases from J, the gap between germline ends came to 24 bases. The CDR3 extends over 16 amino acids. CDR3 residues: CASSSGLGQDGYEQYF. The CDR3 DNA is TGTGCCAGCTCTAGCGGCCTCGGACAGGATGGGTACGAGCAGTACTTC.

V and J are TRBV14 and TRBJ1-2, with D uncertain. Between the trimmed V and J ends, which lost 2 bases and 4 bases, there was a span of 14 bases. CDR1 and CDR2 (germline): SGHDN, FVKESK. The CDR3 spans 15 residues. The CDR3 DNA is TGTGCCAGCAGCCAATCGCGGATAGTCACCTATGGCTACACCTTC. Its protein is CASSQSRIVTYGYTF. Supplemented by reference TRBV14 and TRBJ1-2, the full variable domain reads EAGVTQFPSHSVIEKGQTVTLRCDPISGHDNLYWYRRVMGKEIKFLLHFVKESKQDESGMPNNRFLAERTGGTYSTLKVQPAELEDSGVYFCASSQSRIVTYGYTFGSGTRLTVV.

This clone has more than one count but fewer than ten. The chain has TRBV6-1 and TRBJ1-2; D is unclear. The germline V gene has CDR1 MNHNS and CDR2 SASEGT. V was pared by 1 base and J by 4 bases, with 4 bases between. CDR3 length: 12 amino acids. CDR3 sequence: CASSEDVYGYTF. CDR3 sequence (DNA): TGTGCCAGCAGTGAAGACGTCTATGGCTACACCTTC.

This sequence joins TRBV7-8 and TRBJ2-3; D gene ambiguous. The CDR3 contains 13 residues. Germline V lookup: CDR1 SGHVS, CDR2 FQNEAQ. V lost 5 bases and J 5 bases, leaving 11 bases between the germline ends. The CDR3 coding sequence is TGTGCCAGCAGCGGCCGGATCCTAGATACGCAGTATTTT. Protein: CASSGRILDTQYF.

This chain uses TRBV7-9 with TRBJ1-1; no clear D. With 4 bases removed from V and 5 bases from J, the gap between germline ends came to 17 bases. The CDR3 spans 15 residues. Germline V gene lookup returns CDR1 SEHNR and CDR2 FQNEAQ (reference sequence). As DNA, the CDR3 is TGTGCCAGCAGCTCCCAAGGAGCCCTGCGGACTGAAGCTTTCTTT. This codes for CASSSQGALRTEAFF.

The chain links TRBV4-1 to TRBJ2-3, with 13 bases identical to TRBD2. Germline-derived CDR1 and CDR2 are MGHRA and YSYEKL. CDR3 size: 16 residues. V lost 3 bases and J lost 4; bases outside the gene matches: 4. This CDR3 reads CASSHGLAGDADTQYF. The DNA for the CDR3 is TGCGCCAGCAGCCACGGACTAGCGGGAGATGCAGATACGCAGTATTTT.

CDR3 sequence: CASNKGQGTGNTIYF. The CDR3, as DNA: TGTGCCAGCAACAAGGGACAGGGGACTGGAAACACCATATATTTT. This chain joins TRBV6-1 and TRBJ1-3, with 10 nucleotides matching TRBD1. With 7 bases clipped from V and 2 bases from J, the junction kept 5 bases outside the gene matches. Germline V CDR1 and CDR2: MNHNS, SASEGT. CDR3 length equals 15 residues.

The chain carries TRBV2 and TRBJ2-7; 8 bases are a match to TRBD2. The CDR3 spans 14 residues. Germline-derived CDR1 and CDR2 are SNHLY and FYNNEI. V gave up 8 bases and J gave up 6 bases; unmatched junction bases: 12. CDR3 protein: CASLRSGSMGEQYF. CDR3 DNA sequence: TGTGCCAGCCTTCGGAGCGGGAGCATGGGCGAGCAGTACTTC.

J is TRBJ2-5 and V is TRBV10-3; 9 bases agree with TRBD2. The germline CDR1 and CDR2 sequences are ENHRY and SYGVKD. The CDR3 contains 13 residues. V lost 8 bases and J lost 5; bases outside the gene matches: 6. CDR3 amino acids: CAIDSGSMETQYF. DNA for the CDR3: TGTGCCATCGATAGCGGGAGCATGGAGACCCAGTACTTC.

The genes are TRBV13 and TRBJ2-7; no firm D call. CDR1 and CDR2 (germline): PRHDT, FYEKMQ (reference sequence). V lost 3 bases to trimming and J lost 0 bases, with 6 bases between them. The CDR3 length is 13 residues. CDR3 in DNA: TGTGCCAGCAGCTTCACCAACTCCTACGAGCAGTACTTC. It is translated as CASSFTNSYEQYF.

The chain has TRBV19 and TRBJ1-1, with 7 bases that match TRBD1. The CDR3 totals 14 residues. Germline trimming cut 6 bases from V and 11 bases from J; bases unmatched to any gene: 15. Germline V gene lookup returns CDR1 LNHDA and CDR2 SQIVND (reference sequence). The CDR3 DNA follows: TGTGCCAGTAGGGTACAGGGGACCGAGGTGGCGGCTTTCTTT. This gives the protein CASRVQGTEVAAFF.

The chain is built from TRBV4-2 and TRBJ2-1, with TRBD2 matching over 14 bases. Germline CDR1 LGHNA, CDR2 YNFKEQ. The CDR3 totals 16 residues. The V gene end was trimmed by 7 bases and the J gene end by 10 bases; junction bases not matched to a gene: 12. CDR3 loop: CASTKGGTSGREEQFF. The CDR3, as DNA: TGTGCCAGCACTAAGGGTGGGACTAGCGGGAGAGAGGAGCAGTTCTTC.

The chain is built from TRBV11-2 and TRBJ2-7; D is perhaps TRBD2 (6 bases). Trimming shortened V by 0 bases and J by 1 base, and 10 bases separated the two germline ends. CDR3 length: 15 residues. Germline V lookup: CDR1 SGHAT, CDR2 FQNNGV. CDR3 in amino acids: CASSLDGGRSYEQYF. The CDR3 DNA is TGTGCCAGCAGCTTAGACGGTGGGAGGTCCTACGAGCAGTACTTC.

The gene calls are TRBV2 and TRBJ1-3; D possibly corresponds to TRBD1 (6 bases). Trimming took off 8 bases at V and 3 bases at J, with 17 bases between the two ends. The CDR3 totals 15 residues. The V gene's germline CDR1 is SNHLY and CDR2 FYNNEI. CDR3 nucleotide sequence: TGTGCCAGCGCAAGGGGGGGGCAGGTTGGAAACACCATATATTTT. It translates to CASARGGQVGNTIYF.

V usage is TRBV30 and J usage is TRBJ2-7; 8 positions match TRBD2. The CDR3 has 13 residues. Germline trimming cut 2 bases from V and 6 bases from J; bases unmatched to any gene: 6. Germline V gives CDR1 GTSNPN, CDR2 SVGIG (reference sequence). CDR3 in amino acids: CAWSRQRESEQYF. In nucleotides, the CDR3 is TGTGCCTGGAGTCGCCAGCGGGAGAGCGAGCAGTACTTC.

The chain links TRBV6-5 to TRBJ1-1; possibly TRBD1 for D (5 bases). The CDR3 loop spans 13 amino acids. V was shortened by 5 bases and J by 4 bases, with 11 bases between the two germline ends. Germline-derived CDR1 and CDR2 are MNHEY and SVGAGI. CDR3 protein: CASSPGGGTEAFF. Here the CDR3 DNA reads TGTGCCAGCAGTCCTGGGGGGGGCACTGAAGCTTTCTTT.

The rearrangement joins TRBV7-8 to TRBJ2-7; TRBD2 agrees at 7 bases. V was clipped by 2 bases and J by 3 bases; unmatched bases: 10. Per germline, CDR1 SGHVS and CDR2 FQNEAQ. CDR3 length: 16 amino acids. The CDR3 is CASSLPLGGRGYEQYF. The CDR3 region has the DNA TGTGCCAGCAGCTTACCTCTGGGGGGGAGAGGCTACGAGCAGTACTTC.

The chain uses TRBV5-1 and TRBJ2-7, with D possibly being TRBD2 (7 bases). The CDR3 loop spans 16 amino acids. The V and J ends lost 3 bases and 3 bases respectively, with 19 bases between them. Germline loops: CDR1 SGHRS, CDR2 YFSETQ. CDR3 amino acids: CASSWGGASLDYEQYF. In DNA form, the CDR3 reads TGCGCCAGCAGCTGGGGGGGGGCCTCCCTCGACTACGAGCAGTACTTC.

The gene calls are TRBV6-4 and TRBJ2-3; 10 nucleotides align to TRBD2. This CDR3 region has 14 residues. Germline assignment: CDR1 MRHNA and CDR2 SNTAGT. The J segment lost 4 bases and the V segment lost 5 bases, leaving 3 bases of the junction unmatched. The CDR3 sequence is CASSHLAGADTQYF. CDR3 sequence (DNA): TGTGCCAGCAGTCATCTAGCGGGAGCAGATACGCAGTATTTT.

The gene calls are TRBV19 and TRBJ2-7; TRBD1 might be the D (6 bases). The CDR3 extends over 15 amino acids. The V end was cut by 6 bases, the J end by 2 bases, with 17 bases between. Germline V lookup: CDR1 LNHDA, CDR2 SQIVND (reference sequence). The CDR3 nucleotides read TGTGCCAGTAGCACTGGACAGCGGATCCCCTACGAGCAGTACTTC. Residues: CASSTGQRIPYEQYF. The full variable domain, with the rest looked up from reference TRBV19 and TRBJ2-7, is DGGITQSPKYLFRKEGQNVTLSCEQNLNHDAMYWYRQDPGQGLRLIYYSQIVNDFQKGDIAEGYSVSREKKESFPLTVTSAQKNPTAFYLCASSTGQRIPYEQYFGPGTRLTVT.

The chain employs TRBV5-6 and TRBJ1-2; D is perhaps TRBD1 (5 bases). There are 15 residues in the CDR3. The germline V gene encodes CDR1 SGHDT and CDR2 YYEEEE. V was pared by 0 bases and J by 1 base, with 10 bases between. CDR3 protein: CASSLAGTSNYGYTF. In DNA form, the CDR3 reads TGTGCCAGCAGCTTGGCCGGGACGAGTAACTATGGCTACACCTTC.

The rearrangement links TRBV6-5 to TRBJ2-5; 8 positions match TRBD1. The length of the CDR3 is 16 residues. The ends lost 4 bases at V and 1 base at J; junction bases unmatched: 8. CDR1 MNHEY and CDR2 SVGAGI come from the germline V gene. CDR3 coding DNA: TGTGCCAGCAGTTTAGGGGGTACAGGGGGCCAAGAGACCCAGTACTTC. Amino acids: CASSLGGTGGQETQYF.

This clone showed up just once. The rearrangement links TRBV7-9 to TRBJ1-5, with D unclear. The CDR3 sequence is 13 residues long. Trimming removed 3 bases from V and 7 bases from J, with 10 bases in between. Per the germline V gene, CDR1 is SEHNR and CDR2 is FQNEAQ (reference sequence). The CDR3 region is CASSLEARQPQHF. The DNA of the CDR3 is TGTGCCAGCAGCTTGGAGGCGAGGCAGCCCCAGCATTTT.